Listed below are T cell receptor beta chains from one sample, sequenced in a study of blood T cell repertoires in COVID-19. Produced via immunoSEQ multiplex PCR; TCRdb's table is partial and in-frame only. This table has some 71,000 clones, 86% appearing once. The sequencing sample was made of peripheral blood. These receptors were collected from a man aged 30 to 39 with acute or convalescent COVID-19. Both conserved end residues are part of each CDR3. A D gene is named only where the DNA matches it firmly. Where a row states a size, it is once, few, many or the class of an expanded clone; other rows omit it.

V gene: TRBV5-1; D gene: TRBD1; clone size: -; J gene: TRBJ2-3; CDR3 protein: CASHETGGGTDTQYF; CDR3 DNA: TGCGCCAGCCACGAGACAGGGGGCGGCACAGATACGCAGTATTTT
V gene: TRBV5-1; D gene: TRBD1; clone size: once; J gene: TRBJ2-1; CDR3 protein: CASKLGTGIDEQFF; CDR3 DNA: TGCGCCTCAAAGCTAGGGACAGGGATCGATGAGCAGTTCTTC
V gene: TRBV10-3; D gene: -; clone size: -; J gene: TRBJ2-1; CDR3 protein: CAISEFGGSYNEQFF; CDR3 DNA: TGTGCCATCAGTGAGTTCGGGGGCTCCTACAATGAGCAGTTCTTC
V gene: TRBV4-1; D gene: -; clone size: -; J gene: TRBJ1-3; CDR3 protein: CASSQLTGFGNTIYF; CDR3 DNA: TGCGCCAGCAGCCAACTTACAGGGTTTGGAAACACCATATATTTT
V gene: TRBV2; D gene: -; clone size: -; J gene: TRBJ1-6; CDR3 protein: CASSEARYNSPLHF; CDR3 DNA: TGTGCCAGCAGTGAAGCGAGATATAATTCACCCCTCCACTTT
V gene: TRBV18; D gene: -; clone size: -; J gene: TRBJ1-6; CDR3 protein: CASSPGTQGSNSPLHF; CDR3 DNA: TGTGCCAGCTCACCAGGGACCCAGGGGTCCAATTCACCCCTCCACTTT
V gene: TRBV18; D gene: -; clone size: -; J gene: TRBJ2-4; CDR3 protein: CASSDTPARGNIQYF; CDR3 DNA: TGTGCCAGCTCAGACACACCCGCCCGGGGAAACATTCAGTACTTC
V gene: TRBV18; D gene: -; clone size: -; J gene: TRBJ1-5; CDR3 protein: CASSPQTGSNQPQHF; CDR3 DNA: TGTGCCAGCTCACCGCAAACAGGGTCCAATCAGCCCCAGCATTTT
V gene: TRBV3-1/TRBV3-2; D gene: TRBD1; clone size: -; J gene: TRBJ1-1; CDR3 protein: CASKPTGANTEAFF; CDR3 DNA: TGTGCCAGCAAACCGACAGGGGCGAACACTGAAGCTTTCTTT
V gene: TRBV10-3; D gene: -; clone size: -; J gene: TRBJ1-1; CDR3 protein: CAISESSAEAFF; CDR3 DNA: TGTGCCATCAGTGAGTCGAGCGCTGAAGCTTTCTTT
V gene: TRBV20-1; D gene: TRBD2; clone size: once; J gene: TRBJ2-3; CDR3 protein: CSASYGLNQGGDTQYF; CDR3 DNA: TGCAGTGCTAGTTACGGACTTAATCAGGGAGGGGATACGCAGTATTTT
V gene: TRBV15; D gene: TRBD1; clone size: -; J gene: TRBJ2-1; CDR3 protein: CATSRAGTGVNEQFF; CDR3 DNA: TGTGCCACCAGCAGGGCCGGGACAGGGGTCAATGAGCAGTTCTTC
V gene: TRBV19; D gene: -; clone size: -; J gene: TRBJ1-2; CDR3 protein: CASTGGAYGYTF; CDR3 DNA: TGTGCCAGTACTGGAGGGGCCTATGGCTACACCTTC
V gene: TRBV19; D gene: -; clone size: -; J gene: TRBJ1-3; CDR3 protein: CASTGDTIYF; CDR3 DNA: TGTGCCAGTACAGGGGACACCATATATTTT
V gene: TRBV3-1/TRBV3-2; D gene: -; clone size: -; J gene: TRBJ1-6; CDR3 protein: CASSQIFGSPLHF; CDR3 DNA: TGTGCCAGCAGCCAAATTTTCGGTTCACCCCTCCACTTT
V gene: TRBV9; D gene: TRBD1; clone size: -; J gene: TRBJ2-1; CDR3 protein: CASSAQGNSYNEQFF; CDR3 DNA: TGTGCCAGCAGCGCACAGGGGAACTCCTACAATGAGCAGTTCTTC
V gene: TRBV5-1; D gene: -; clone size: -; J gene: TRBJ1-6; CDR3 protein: CASSLAQTSGSPLHF; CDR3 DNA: TGCGCCAGCAGCTTGGCCCAGACAAGTGGTTCACCCCTCCACTTT
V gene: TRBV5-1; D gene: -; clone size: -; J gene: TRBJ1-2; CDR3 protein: CASSLQGGSNYGYTF; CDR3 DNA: TGCGCCAGCAGCTTACAGGGAGGGTCTAACTATGGCTACACCTTC
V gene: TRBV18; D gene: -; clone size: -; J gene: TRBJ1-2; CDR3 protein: CASSLLTANYGYTF; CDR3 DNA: TGTGCCAGCTCACTCCTGACTGCCAACTATGGCTACACCTTC
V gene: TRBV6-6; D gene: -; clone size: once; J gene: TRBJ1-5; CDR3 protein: CASTQGYSNQPQHF; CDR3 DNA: TGTGCCAGCACCCAGGGGTATAGCAATCAGCCCCAGCATTTT
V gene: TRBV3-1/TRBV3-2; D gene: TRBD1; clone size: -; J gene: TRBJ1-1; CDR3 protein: CASSRTGGNTEAFF; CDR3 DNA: TGTGCCAGCAGCCGGACAGGGGGGAACACTGAAGCTTTCTTT
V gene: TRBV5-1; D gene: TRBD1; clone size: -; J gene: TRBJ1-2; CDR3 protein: CASSSHHTGANYGYTF; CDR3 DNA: TGCGCCAGCAGCTCACACCATACAGGGGCTAACTATGGCTACACCTTC
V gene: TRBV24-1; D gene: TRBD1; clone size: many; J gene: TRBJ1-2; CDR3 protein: CATSDWDRAKGYTF; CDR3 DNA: TGTGCCACCAGTGACTGGGACAGGGCTAAAGGCTACACCTTC
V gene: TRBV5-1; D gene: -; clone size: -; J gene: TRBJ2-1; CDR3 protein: CASSSGYNEQFF; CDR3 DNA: TGCGCCAGCAGCTCAGGGTACAATGAGCAGTTCTTC
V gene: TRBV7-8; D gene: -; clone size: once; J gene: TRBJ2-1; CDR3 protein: CASSLGGPGQFF; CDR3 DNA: TGTGCCAGCAGCCTGGGGGGACCCGGGCAGTTCTTC
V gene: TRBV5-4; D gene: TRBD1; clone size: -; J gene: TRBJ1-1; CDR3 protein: CASSRTGGSGTEAFF; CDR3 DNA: TGTGCCAGCAGCAGGACAGGGGGCTCGGGCACTGAAGCTTTCTTT
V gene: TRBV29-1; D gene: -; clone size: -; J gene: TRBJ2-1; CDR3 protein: CSVKNLGRTEQFF; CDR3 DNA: TGCAGCGTGAAAAATCTTGGGAGGACTGAGCAGTTCTTC
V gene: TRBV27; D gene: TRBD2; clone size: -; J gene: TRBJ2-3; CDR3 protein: CASSTWTSMTDTQYF; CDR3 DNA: TGTGCCAGCAGTACATGGACTAGCATGACAGATACGCAGTATTTT
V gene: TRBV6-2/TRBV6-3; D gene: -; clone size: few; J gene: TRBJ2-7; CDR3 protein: CASSYGAGWTAYEQYF; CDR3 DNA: TGTGCCAGCAGTTATGGGGCGGGATGGACTGCCTACGAGCAGTACTTC
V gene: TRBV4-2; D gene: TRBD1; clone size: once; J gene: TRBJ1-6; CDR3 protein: CASSRDRNNSPLHF; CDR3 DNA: TGTGCCAGCAGCCGGGACAGAAATAATTCACCCCTCCACTTT
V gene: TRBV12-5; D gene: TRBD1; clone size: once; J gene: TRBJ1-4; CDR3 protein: CASSRDSLNEKLFF; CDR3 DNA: TGTGCTAGCAGCCGGGACAGCCTTAATGAAAAACTGTTTTTT
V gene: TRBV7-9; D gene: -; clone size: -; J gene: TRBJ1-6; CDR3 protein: CASSFGAGRNSPLHF; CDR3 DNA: TGTGCCAGCAGCTTCGGGGCAGGGAGGAATTCACCCCTCCACTTT
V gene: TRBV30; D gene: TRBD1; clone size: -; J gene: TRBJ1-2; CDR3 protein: CAWRPPDRGLYGYTF; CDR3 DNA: TGTGCCTGGAGACCCCCGGACAGGGGGCTCTATGGCTACACCTTC
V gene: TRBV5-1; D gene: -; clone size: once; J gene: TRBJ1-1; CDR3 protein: CASSLTGMNTEAFF; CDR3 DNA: TGCGCCAGCAGCTTAACGGGGATGAACACTGAAGCTTTCTTT
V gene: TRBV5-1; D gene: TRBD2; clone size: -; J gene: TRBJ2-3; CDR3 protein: CASSLPATSGRDTQYF; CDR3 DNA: TGCGCCAGCAGCTTGCCCGCGACTAGCGGAAGAGATACGCAGTATTTT
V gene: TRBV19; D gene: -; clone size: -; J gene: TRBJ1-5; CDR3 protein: CASSEWRDQPQHF; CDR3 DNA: TGTGCCAGTAGTGAGTGGAGGGATCAGCCCCAGCATTTT
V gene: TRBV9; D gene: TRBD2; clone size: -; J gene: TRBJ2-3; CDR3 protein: CASSPRGADTQYF; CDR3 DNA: TGTGCCAGCAGCCCCCGGGGGGCAGATACGCAGTATTTT
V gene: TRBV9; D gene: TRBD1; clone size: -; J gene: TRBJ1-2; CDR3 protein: CASSGAGGNYGYTF; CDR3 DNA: TGTGCCAGCAGCGGGGCAGGGGGCAACTATGGCTACACCTTC
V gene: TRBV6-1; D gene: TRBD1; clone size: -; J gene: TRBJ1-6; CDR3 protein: CASSEAKGQGSNSPLHF; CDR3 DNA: TGTGCCAGCAGTGAAGCAAAGGGACAGGGCAGTAATTCACCCCTCCACTTT
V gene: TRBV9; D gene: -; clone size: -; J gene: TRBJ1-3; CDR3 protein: CASSLMAGVLAGNTIYF; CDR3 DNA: TGTGCCAGCAGTCTTATGGCAGGGGTCCTTGCGGGAAACACCATATATTTT
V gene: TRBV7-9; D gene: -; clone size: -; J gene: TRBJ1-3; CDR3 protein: CASSLGHSGNTIYF; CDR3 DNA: TGTGCCAGCAGCTTAGGACACTCTGGAAACACCATATATTTT
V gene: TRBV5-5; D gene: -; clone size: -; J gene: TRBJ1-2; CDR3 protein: CASSPSLSFYGYTF; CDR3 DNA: TGTGCCAGCAGCCCTAGTTTGTCCTTCTATGGCTACACCTTC
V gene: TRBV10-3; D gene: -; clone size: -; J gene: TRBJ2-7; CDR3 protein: CAISERDTRPYNEQYF; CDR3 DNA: TGTGCCATCAGTGAGCGGGACACACGCCCCTACAACGAGCAGTACTTC
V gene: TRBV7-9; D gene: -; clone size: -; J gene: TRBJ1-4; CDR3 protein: CASSLGHSEKLFF; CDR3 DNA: TGTGCCAGCAGCTTAGGGCACAGTGAAAAACTGTTTTTT